The present entry profiles one TCR beta chain with its context. Its antigen remains unidentified. No base-level quality is on record; no much larger clone is a single base apart. This sample was taken from a study of T cell responses to AZD1222 COVID-19 vaccine (dated by TCRdb to the early 2020s). Turning to the overall study: A total of more than 230 trial participants underwent TCR sequencing, of whom under 220 had received two doses of AZD1222 and about 25 had received two doses of the MenACWY control vaccine. Trial participants were enrolled into age subgroups of 18-55, 56-69 and 70-plus years, which contained about 150, 27 and 61 TCR-sequenced participants, respectively.

Summary of the overall study and its limitations: The 56-69-year group was small, and its depth increase did not reach significance, likely because of low power. Because no samples from the day 14 peak response were available, repertoires could be characterized only after the peak T cell response. Vaccine-associated CD4 TCRs spanned the whole spike protein, with dominant responses in regions 160-218 and 743-854. Participants were mostly white British and included more females than males, and it was suggested by the authors that clonal diversity may have been underestimated. Conclusions about previously exposed vaccinees are limited, since just 6 or 7 AZD1222 recipients were seropositive for SARS-CoV-2 at baseline. Nearly half of unique spike-specific TCRs reportedly recognized epitopes outside regions mutated in the B.1.351 and B.1.1.7 variants. Spike-specific TCR breadth and depth rose significantly after two AZD1222 doses compared with day 0 and with MenACWY recipients.

The label giving this sample's time point can be read as: about 28 days (+/-7) after the second vaccine dose. AZD1222 recipients whose second dose came at about 4 weeks and those whose second dose came at about 12 weeks were combined into one group, since spike-specific TCR depth and breadth did not differ between the two schedules. The vaccinee samples were drawn from two UK trials, COV001 and COV002, one of which was a single-blind randomized controlled phase 2/3 trial testing AZD1222 (ChAdOx1 nCoV-19) in healthy adults. For TCRbeta chain sequencing, PBMC samples were collected from trial participants at day 0 and at day 28 after the second dose. The CDR3 regions of human TCRbeta chains were analyzed by immunosequencing. Per the original workflow: TCRs in the repertoires were compared against a reference library of SARS-CoV-2-specific TCRs that had been generated with the MIRA antigen-specificity platform. Breadth meant the fraction of unique TCRs that were SARS-CoV-2-associated, whereas depth meant the fraction of total T cells that were SARS-CoV-2-associated. Using the MIRA data, each spike-specific TCR was assigned both to the spike region to which the TCR was reactive and to a CD4 or CD8 class. Log10-transformed breadth and depth values were compared by one-way ANOVA with Sidak's multiple comparisons tests. The source is immuneACCESS, and TCRdb retained only in-frame sequences with V and J called. Part of the clones is not carried over; for the studies checked, unresolved V genes explain less than half of this, and the remainder is unexplained. The V and J calls and clone size come from that table; D and trimming were worked out from the DNA. This sample lists 80,000 to 90,000 clones; 90% were detected once. The top ten clones comprise roughly 5.9% of the sample.

The TCR sequence derives from an adult who received the AZD1222 COVID-19 vaccine. The sequences come from peripheral blood, collected 28 days after the second AZD1222 dose.

The CDR3 amino acid sequence is: CASSPGQGSLGEGYTF. The base sequence is TGTGCCAGCAGTCCGGGACAGGGGTCACTTGGGGAGGGCTACACCTTC. The sequence joins TRBV28 to TRBJ1-2, and 10 junctional nucleotides match TRBD1. Inclusive of the bounding cysteine and phenylalanine, the CDR3 is 16 residues long. The CDR3 DNA has 48 bases and is translated from base 1. CDR1 MDHEN and CDR2 SYDVKM were looked up in the germline V gene. V loses 5 bases at its end and J loses 8 bases; junction bases beyond the gene matches: 14.